The T cell receptor (beta chain) described here comes from a study of Graves' ophthalmopathy and Graves' hyperthyroidism. Hyperthyroidism patients were newly diagnosed, ill under 2 months, and aged 18 to 65 years. Symptoms, serum thyroxine and TRAb, thyroid ultrasound, and orbital computed tomography formed the diagnostic basis. About this clonotype itself: The antigen is undetermined.

Amplification of the TCR beta CDR3 regions used RNA transcripts (as template). First-round RT-PCR relied on HTBI primers, and a second-round multiplex PCR came next. TCRdb recomputed calls from the multiplex PCR reads with MiXCR, one row per CDR3 protein. The data show roughly 1.1 million distinct CDR3 sequences, about 40% seen once. V lost 4 bases and J 7 bases, leaving 14 bases between the germline ends. The CDR3 runs 14 residues. Study results and caveats: Blood samples also showed most expanded thyroid clonotypes exceeding 0.001 frequency.

The sequence was collected from an adult man with Graves' hyperthyroidism. Material for sequencing was peripheral blood or thyroid tissue (not recorded which). V and J are TRBV12-3 or TRBV12-4 and TRBJ1-5; the D is unclear. The CDR3 nucleotides are TGTGCCAGCAGTTCCCCTGCGATGCCCCAGCCCCAGCATTTT. It encodes CASSSPAMPQPQHF.